This TCR beta chain emerged from a study of cytotoxic CD8 clonotypes in ibrutinib-treated CLL (dated by TCRdb to about 2021). Concerning the study at large: In this cohort, 15 or so patients were treatment-naive and roughly ten were relapsed/refractory, while some 18 had unmutated IGHV. Partial responses were observed in roughly 24 patients and complete responses in 2; after a median follow-up of 68 months, remission was maintained in about 15 patients and progression was observed in 12. Response samples were taken after a median of 12 months on treatment, ranging from roughly 6 to 36 months. Every sample from remission and from progressive disease was obtained while the patients were still on ibrutinib. An average of around 260,000 productive templates and 94,082 productive rearrangements was obtained per sample. Cryopreserved peripheral blood mononuclear cells were collected at three points: before therapy, at response, and at either sustained remission or disease progression. Longitudinal samples were obtainable from 26 of the 86 participants in the trial. Results the study describes overall, beyond this receptor: Public clonotypes were rare and either contracted or stayed stable during treatment, and the rise in clonality at ibrutinib response reflected the expansion of private clonotypes. Baseline clonality was found to be higher than that of age-matched healthy donors and was strongly correlated with circulating CD8+ T-cell counts. Sampling times were not matched between sustained-remission and progressing patients, and lymph node repertoires were not studied. Clonality increased at ibrutinib response, stayed stable in sustained remission, and fell back toward baseline at progression.

Each clonotype received, on average, approximately 9.9x coverage in deep resolution sequencing performed on a MiSeq, where the target depth lay between 1 in 1 million and 1 in 200,000 T cells. The immunoSEQ hsTCRB Kit was used to generate the TCR beta libraries. For the original study's pipeline: Data were analyzed with ImmunoSEQ Data Assistant and ImmunoSEQ Analyzer, with V, D and J genes assigned per IMGT definitions. Clonality was computed as one minus normalized Shannon entropy of productive rearrangement frequencies, ranging from 0 to 1. Only overrepresented clonotypes making up at least 0.05% of each patient's repertoire were included in the public clonotype analysis. Roughly 12 age-matched healthy donor repertoires from immuneACCESS were used as controls for clonality. TCRdb obtained this table from immuneACCESS and retained in-frame rearrangements with V and J assigned. These tables miss some clones; where compared with another copy, unresolved V genes account for less than half of the shortfall, and the remainder is unexplained. The DNA gave D and trimming, while V, J and clone size come from that table. The sample data list some 63,000 clones, and about nine tenths of these were observed just once. The ten top clones hold around 3.3% of the sample.

CDR1 SEHNR and CDR2 FQNEAQ were looked up in the germline V gene (reference sequence). V is shortened by 5 bases, J by 4 bases, and the region joining them spans 8 bases. The CDR3 covers 12 residues, taking in both the cysteine and the phenylalanine. CDR3 DNA only is kept here, 36 bases in frame from base 1. Interpreted using the paper, the time point label stands for: 12 months on ibrutinib. For TCR beta library preparation, around 2.2 micrograms of genomic DNA was extracted from cryopreserved PBMCs. Longitudinal blood samples from CLL patients on ibrutinib monotherapy were analyzed using high-throughput TCR beta sequencing. Patients were enrolled in a phase 2 open-label single-center ibrutinib monotherapy trial. Remarks on this clone: The antigen this receptor binds is unknown. No much larger clone exists at a distance of one base, and base qualities are not known.

The chain is made from TRBV7-9 and TRBJ2-5, with the identity of the D gene unclear. Sequenced here: PBMCs, sampled after 12 months of ibrutinib treatment. The TCR originated in a human donor with chronic lymphocytic leukemia. The CDR3 region has the sequence CASSPPLETQYF. The nucleotide sequence is TGTGCCAGCAGCCCCCCCCTAGAGACCCAGTACTTC.